The 18 T cell receptor beta chains below all came from one sample that was sequenced in a study of blood T cell repertoires in COVID-19. Using immunoSEQ multiplex PCR, the repertoire was profiled, and TCRdb retains in-frame clones only, with some absent. This table has about 70,000 clones, about 90% appearing once. Sample: peripheral blood. These receptors all stem from a human donor in a cohort sampled during active COVID-19.

V gene TRBV5-4 combines with J gene TRBJ2-7; 8 bases match TRBD2. CDR3 length equals 15 residues. Losses at the gene ends were 5 bases for V and 0 bases for J; bases not matched to a gene: 7. Germline V CDR1 and CDR2: SGHNT, YYREEE (reference sequence). DNA of the CDR3: TGTGCCAGCAGTCCCGGGGGGGCCGGCTCCTACGAGCAGTACTTC. It yields the protein CASSPGGAGSYEQYF.

V usage is TRBV5-5 and J usage is TRBJ1-4; TRBD1 aligns across 10 bases. V was clipped by 1 base and J by 4 bases; unmatched bases: 4. Germline V CDR1 and CDR2: SGHKS, YYEKEE (reference sequence). The CDR3 contains 16 residues. The CDR3 loop reads CASSLRRTGGNEKLFF. CDR3 in DNA: TGTGCCAGCAGCTTGCGTCGGACAGGGGGTAATGAAAAACTGTTTTTT.

The J gene is TRBJ1-5, the V gene TRBV30; a possible D gene is TRBD1 (6 bases). The CDR3 is 15 residues long. Germline V gene lookup returns CDR1 GTSNPN and CDR2 SVGIG (reference sequence). V was shortened by 5 bases and J by 0 bases, with 14 bases between the two germline ends. The CDR3 coding sequence is TGTGCCTGGGGCCCCGGACAGTATAGCAATCAGCCCCAGCATTTT. It codes for CAWGPGQYSNQPQHF.

V is TRBV9 and J is TRBJ2-7; D is perhaps TRBD1 (6 bases). There are 14 residues in the CDR3. Trimming stripped 4 bases from V and 3 bases from J, with 14 bases between. Germline V gene data show CDR1 as SGDLS and CDR2 as YYNGEE. The CDR3 DNA follows: TGTGCCAGCAGCCCGCCGGGACACATCTACGAGCAGTACTTC. Translation gives CASSPPGHIYEQYF.

There are a few counts of this clone. The V call is TRBV7-3, the J call TRBJ2-3; TRBD2 aligns across 8 bases. The CDR3 runs 15 residues. The germline V gene has CDR1 SGHTA and CDR2 FQGTGA. V gave up 5 bases and J gave up 4 bases; unmatched junction bases: 8. In DNA form, the CDR3 reads TGTGCCAGCAGCCCCGGGGGGGCCGACCCAGATACGCAGTATTTT. This encodes CASSPGGADPDTQYF.

The rearrangement uses TRBV5-6 and TRBJ1-1; D is unresolved. Germline V CDR1 and CDR2: SGHDT, YYEEEE. V was trimmed by 4 bases and J by 1 base, leaving 20 bases between them. This CDR3 is 17 amino acids long. The CDR3 reads CASSAEEGGLKNTEAFF. The CDR3 DNA is TGTGCCAGCAGCGCGGAAGAGGGAGGCCTCAAGAACACTGAAGCTTTCTTT.

J is TRBJ2-7 and V is TRBV27; D perhaps matches TRBD1 (5 bases). Deletions cut 3 bases from V and 2 bases from J, with 8 bases between. CDR3 length equals 13 residues. From germline, CDR1 is MNHEY and CDR2 SMNVEV (reference sequence). The CDR3 spells CASSFGRAYEQYF. The CDR3, as DNA: TGTGCCAGCAGTTTTGGCAGGGCCTACGAGCAGTACTTC.

The rearrangement links TRBV9 to TRBJ2-6; possible D gene TRBD2, 5 bases. This CDR3 has 17 residues. Germline CDR1 and CDR2: SGDLS and YYNGEE. Trimming pared 0 bases from V and 2 bases from J, leaving 12 bases between. CDR3 coding DNA: TGTGCCAGCAGCGTAGCTTCACGGGGAGCTGGGGCCAACGTCCTGACTTTC. Translated, it gives CASSVASRGAGANVLTF.

This clone is a singleton in its sample. The chain links TRBV19 to TRBJ2-7; the D gene is possibly TRBD2 (6 bases). This CDR3 is built from 17 residues. Trimming removed 5 bases from V and 5 bases from J, with 25 bases in between. The germline CDR1 and CDR2 sequences are LNHDA and SQIVND (reference sequence). The CDR3 nucleotides are TGTGCCAGTAGTGAACACCCCCGGCTTGGAGGGTCCAACGAGCAGTACTTC. Translation gives CASSEHPRLGGSNEQYF. The variable domain in full, completed from reference TRBV19 and TRBJ2-7, reads DGGITQSPKYLFRKEGQNVTLSCEQNLNHDAMYWYRQDPGQGLRLIYYSQIVNDFQKGDIAEGYSVSREKKESFPLTVTSAQKNPTAFYLCASSEHPRLGGSNEQYFGPGTRLTVT.

The rearrangement uses TRBV11-2 and TRBJ2-7; the match to TRBD1 covers 8 bases. There are 17 residues in the CDR3. The germline gives CDR1 SGHAT, CDR2 FQNNGV. Losses at the gene ends were 4 bases for V and 3 bases for J; bases not matched to a gene: 14. CDR3 loop: CASSSTGIRTGSYEQYF. In DNA, the CDR3 is TGTGCCAGCAGCTCAACAGGCATCAGGACAGGGAGCTACGAGCAGTACTTC. The full variable domain, rest sourced from reference TRBV11-2 and TRBJ2-7, is EAGVAQSPRYKIIEKRQSVAFWCNPISGHATLYWYQQILGQGPKLLIQFQNNGVVDDSQLPKDRFSAERLKGVDSTLKIQPAKLEDSAVYLCASSSTGIRTGSYEQYFGPGTRLTVT.

This clone was picked up one time. The chain is built from TRBV23-1 and TRBJ2-7; tentative D call: TRBD1 (5 bases). TRBV23-1 is given ORF status, its function remaining uncertain. Trimming left V 7 bases short and J 5 bases short, with 24 bases between. CDR3 length: 16 amino acids. This CDR3 reads CASTPPRRVLVNEQYF. In DNA form, the CDR3 reads TGCGCCAGCACCCCCCCCCGCAGGGTATTAGTTAACGAGCAGTACTTC.

The chain employs TRBV19 and TRBJ1-1; the D is unclear. The germline gives CDR1 LNHDA, CDR2 SQIVND (reference sequence). This CDR3 has 14 residues. V lost 9 bases and J 1 base, leaving 15 bases between the germline ends. The CDR3 DNA is TGTGCCAGCAAATGGGCAGGATCGAACACTGAAGCTTTCTTT. Translated: CASKWAGSNTEAFF.

In this sample, this clone turned up a few times. The V gene is TRBV5-4, the J gene TRBJ1-2; TRBD1 might be the D (6 bases). The germline CDR1 and CDR2 sequences are SGHNT and YYREEE (reference sequence). V was trimmed by 4 bases and J by 2 bases, leaving 12 bases between them. The CDR3 consists of 14 residues. The CDR3 DNA reads TGTGCCAGCAGCCCGGGAGGGGGGAACTATGGCTACACCTTC. Translation gives CASSPGGGNYGYTF.

The chain couples TRBV6-1 to TRBJ1-1; the D is unclear. Looked up from germline, CDR1 is MNHNS and CDR2 is SASEGT. The length of the CDR3 is 16 residues. V gave up 4 bases and J gave up 2 bases, with 17 bases separating them. CDR3 DNA: TGTGCCAGCAGTGCGCAGGAGGCGGGCCTTAACACTGAAGCTTTCTTT. This codes for CASSAQEAGLNTEAFF.

A single count supports this clone. The V gene is TRBV9, the J gene TRBJ2-7; a weak D match, TRBD1 (5 bases). The V end lost 0 bases, the J end lost 2 bases, and 6 bases lay between the germline ends. Per germline, CDR1 SGDLS and CDR2 YYNGEE. The CDR3 spans 13 residues. CDR3 sequence (DNA): TGTGCCAGCAGCGTAGAACAGGCCTACGAGCAGTACTTC. Amino acid sequence: CASSVEQAYEQYF.

The count of this clone is one. J is TRBJ1-1 and V is TRBV9; tentatively, D is TRBD1 (5 bases). This CDR3 has 15 amino acids. Germline CDR1 is SGDLS and CDR2 is YYNGEE. V was pared by 2 bases and J by 3 bases, with 14 bases between. The CDR3 sequence: CASSVSPGEDTEAFF. The CDR3 DNA sequence: TGTGCCAGCAGCGTGAGCCCGGGGGAAGACACTGAAGCTTTCTTT.

The rearrangement uses TRBV10-2 and TRBJ1-3; a weak D match, TRBD1 (5 bases). CDR3 length equals 16 residues. CDR1 and CDR2 from the germline V gene are WSHSY and SAAADI. V lost 4 bases to trimming and J lost 1 base, with 14 bases between them. DNA of the CDR3: TGCGCCAGCAGTGTACCGACAGAAAGATCTGGAAACACCATATATTTT. Its protein is CASSVPTERSGNTIYF.

CDR3: CASSENNLAGTYEQYF. The CDR3 nucleotides read TGCGCCAGCAGTGAAAATAACCTGGCGGGAACCTACGAGCAGTACTTC. The chain couples TRBV10-1 to TRBJ2-7; maybe TRBD2 (6 bases). CDR3 size: 16 residues. Trimming cost V 3 bases and J 2 bases, with 17 bases left between them. Per germline, CDR1 WNHNN and CDR2 SYGVQD (reference sequence).